Following are 18 T cell receptor beta chains from one sample sequenced in a study of blood T cell repertoires in COVID-19. Assay used: immunoSEQ multiplex PCR; TCRdb lists only in-frame clones, some missing. The sample carries 300,000 to 350,000 clones, 88% recorded once. Sequencing was performed on PBMCs or T cells enriched from blood (not recorded which). Every receptor here comes from a woman aged 25 to 39 who had been exposed to COVID-19.

This chain uses TRBV27 with TRBJ2-3; D uncertain. Looked up from germline, CDR1 is MNHEY and CDR2 is SMNVEV (reference sequence). The V end lost 8 bases, the J end lost 2 bases, and 11 bases lay between the germline ends. This CDR3 region has 13 residues. The CDR3 protein is CASGARDTDTQYF. The CDR3 bases are TGTGCCAGCGGTGCGAGAGACACAGATACGCAGTATTTT.

The V call is TRBV11-3, the J call TRBJ2-1; D might be TRBD2 (6 bases). The CDR3 sequence is 15 residues long. The germline CDR1 and CDR2 sequences are SGHNT and YENEEA. Trimming removed 3 bases at V and 0 bases at J, with 9 bases between. DNA of the CDR3: TGTGCCAGCAGCTTCGGGGGAGCCTCCTACAATGAGCAGTTCTTC. Protein product: CASSFGGASYNEQFF.

The chain has TRBV28 and TRBJ1-1, with 7 bases matching TRBD1. Germline trimming cut 9 bases from V and 1 base from J; bases unmatched to any gene: 8. The CDR3 totals 14 residues. Germline V CDR1 and CDR2: MDHEN, SYDVKM. The CDR3 sequence is CASVEGQPNTEAFF. CDR3 coding DNA: TGTGCCAGTGTTGAGGGACAGCCGAACACTGAAGCTTTCTTT.

V and J are TRBV28 and TRBJ2-5; perhaps TRBD2 as D (6 bases). This CDR3 has 15 residues. Between the trimmed V and J ends, which lost 7 bases and 5 bases, there was a span of 20 bases. CDR1 and CDR2 (germline): MDHEN, SYDVKM. The CDR3 coding sequence is TGTGCCAGCACGGGAGTCGCCGGGGTCAGTGAGACCCAGTACTTC. As protein: CASTGVAGVSETQYF.

This clone was detected a few times. The rearrangement uses TRBV11-2 and TRBJ1-2; 10 nucleotides align to TRBD1. The CDR3 is 15 amino acids. The germline V gene encodes CDR1 SGHAT and CDR2 FQNNGV. J gave up 4 bases and V 5 bases, and 7 bases lay outside the gene matches. DNA of the CDR3: TGTGCCAGCAGCACCAGACAGGGGGCTGGCTATGGCTACACCTTC. This gives the protein CASSTRQGAGYGYTF.

CDR3 coding DNA: TGTGCCAGCACCTTCGGACTAGCGGGACAAGAGACCCAGTACTTC. Protein sequence: CASTFGLAGQETQYF. The chain links TRBV11-2 to TRBJ2-5; 12 positions match TRBD2. Germline CDR1 SGHAT, CDR2 FQNNGV. V trimming: 7 bases; J trimming: 2 bases; junction bases outside the gene matches: 5. The CDR3 is 15 amino acids.

The chain recombines TRBV7-9 with TRBJ1-4; a weak D match, TRBD1 (6 bases). This CDR3 contains 15 residues. Trimming removed 1 base at V and 0 bases at J, with 6 bases between. Per germline, CDR1 SEHNR and CDR2 FQNEAQ (reference sequence). This chain's CDR3 is CASSLGQATNEKLFF. CDR3 nucleotide sequence: TGTGCCAGCAGCTTAGGACAGGCAACTAATGAAAAACTGTTTTTT.

This chain links TRBV6-5 with TRBJ2-7; possible D gene TRBD1, 5 bases. Per the germline V gene, CDR1 is MNHEY and CDR2 is SVGAGI. This CDR3 spans 12 amino acids. Trimming removed 4 bases from V and 6 bases from J, with 10 bases in between. The CDR3 loop reads CASSWQGGEQYF. The CDR3 DNA follows: TGTGCCAGCAGTTGGCAGGGCGGCGAGCAGTACTTC.

The chain carries TRBV12-5 and TRBJ2-1, with 16 bases matching TRBD2. Per the germline V gene, CDR1 is LGHNT and CDR2 is FRNRAP. The J segment lost 9 bases and the V segment lost 6 bases, leaving 8 bases of the junction unmatched. This CDR3 has 16 amino acids. CDR3 loop: CASGPGTSGRVGEQFF. The CDR3 nucleotides are TGTGCTAGTGGACCAGGGACTAGCGGGAGGGTGGGTGAGCAGTTCTTC.

The V and J genes are TRBV5-1 and TRBJ2-4; tentatively, D is TRBD2 (5 bases). Germline assignment: CDR1 SGHRS and CDR2 YFSETQ. The CDR3 sequence is 16 residues long. Trimming took 3 bases from V and 1 from J, leaving 14 bases between them. Here the CDR3 reads CASSSVGRGAKNIQYF. CDR3 nucleotides: TGCGCCAGCAGCTCAGTTGGGCGCGGGGCCAAAAACATTCAGTACTTC.

This chain joins TRBV28 and TRBJ1-4; D might be TRBD1 (6 bases). Trimming shortened V by 6 bases and J by 8 bases, and 16 bases separated the two germline ends. Germline CDR1 and CDR2: MDHEN and SYDVKM. The CDR3 sequence is 14 residues long. CDR3 loop: CASRRQEKGEKLFF. The CDR3 DNA reads as TGTGCCAGCAGAAGACAGGAGAAAGGGGAAAAACTGTTTTTT.

The chain joins TRBV28 to TRBJ2-7, with 13 bases aligning to TRBD2. This CDR3 spans 13 amino acids. The trim removed 11 bases at V and 3 bases at J, leaving 4 bases unmatched. In germline, CDR1 is MDHEN, CDR2 SYDVKM. Here the CDR3 DNA reads TGTGCCGCAACTAGCGGGGGGGACTACGAGCAGTACTTC. It codes for CAATSGGDYEQYF. The full variable domain, with the rest looked up from reference TRBV28 and TRBJ2-7, is DVKVTQSSRYLVKRTGEKVFLECVQDMDHENMFWYRQDPGLGLRLIYFSYDVKMKEKGDIPEGYSVSREKKERFSLILESASTNQTSMYLCAATSGGDYEQYFGPGTRLTVT.

The genes are TRBV27 and TRBJ1-5; 8 bases are shared with TRBD1. CDR3 size: 18 residues. V dropped 4 bases and J dropped 6; count of bases not matched to a gene: 17. CDR1 is MNHEY and CDR2 is SMNVEV in the germline V gene (reference sequence). The CDR3 DNA reads as TGTGCCAGCAGTTCTCTCCCTCCGGGACAGGCTAAAGTTCAGCCCCAGCATTTT. This sequence encodes CASSSLPPGQAKVQPQHF.

The V and J genes are TRBV29-1 and TRBJ1-4; TRBD1 is a possible D gene (5 bases). Germline CDR1 is SQVTM and CDR2 is ANQGSEA. V was trimmed by 0 bases and J by 8 bases, leaving 16 bases between them. The CDR3 covers 15 residues. CDR3 in DNA: TGCAGCGTTGAAGATCGGGCAGGGAAGGAGGAAAAACTGTTTTTT. It encodes CSVEDRAGKEEKLFF.

In its sample, this clone was seen once. This chain uses TRBV27 with TRBJ2-7; 14 bases fit TRBD2. The CDR3 spans 17 residues. The germline gives CDR1 MNHEY, CDR2 SMNVEV (reference sequence). Germline trimming cut 6 bases from V and 5 bases from J; bases unmatched to any gene: 12. The CDR3, as DNA: TGTGCCAGCAGGGACCGACTAGCGGGAGGGCTAAGGAACGAGCAGTACTTC. Its protein is CASRDRLAGGLRNEQYF.

The V and J genes are TRBV7-8 and TRBJ2-5; TRBD2 might be the D (5 bases). This CDR3 has 15 residues. Germline V CDR1 and CDR2: SGHVS, FQNEAQ. Trimming took 4 bases from V and 4 from J, leaving 16 bases between them. CDR3 coding DNA: TGTGCCAGCAGCTCCTGGACCCTTGAGGGAGAGACCCAGTACTTC. Its protein is CASSSWTLEGETQYF.

The chain recombines TRBV19 with TRBJ2-3; 8 positions match TRBD2. Germline loops: CDR1 LNHDA, CDR2 SQIVND (reference sequence). The junction had 4 bases not matched to a gene; V was cut back by 6 bases and J by 5 bases. The CDR3 runs 13 residues. The CDR3 is CASSGRAVDTQYF. The CDR3 DNA reads TGTGCCAGTAGCGGGAGGGCCGTAGATACGCAGTATTTT.

This clone was seen a few times. The CDR3, as DNA: TGTGCCAGCAGGACAGGGTCGAATCAGCCCCAGCATTTT. It codes for CASRTGSNQPQHF. V and J are TRBV12-3 or TRBV12-4 and TRBJ1-5; 7 bases are shared with TRBD1. The CDR3 spans 13 residues. The ends lost 6 bases at V and 4 bases at J; junction bases unmatched: 3.